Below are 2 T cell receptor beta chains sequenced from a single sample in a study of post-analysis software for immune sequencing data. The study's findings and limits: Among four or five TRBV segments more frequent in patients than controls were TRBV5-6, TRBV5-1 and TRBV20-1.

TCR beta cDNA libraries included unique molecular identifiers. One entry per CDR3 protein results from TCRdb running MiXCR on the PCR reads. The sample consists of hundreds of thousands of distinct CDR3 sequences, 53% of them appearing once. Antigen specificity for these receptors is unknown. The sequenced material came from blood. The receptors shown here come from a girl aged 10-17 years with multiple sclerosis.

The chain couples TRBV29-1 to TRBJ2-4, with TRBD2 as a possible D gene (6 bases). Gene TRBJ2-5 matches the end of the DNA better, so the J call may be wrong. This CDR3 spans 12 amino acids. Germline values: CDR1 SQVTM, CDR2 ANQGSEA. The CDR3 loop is CSGWDFLETQYF. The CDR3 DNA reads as TGCAGCGGGTGGGACTTTTTGGAGACCCAGTACTTC.

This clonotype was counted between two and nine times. CDR3 protein: CASSRSDRGKYGYTF. The DNA of the CDR3 is TGTGCCAGCAGTCGCTCTGACAGGGGAAAATATGGCTACACCTTC. This chain joins TRBV6-5 and TRBJ1-2, with TRBD1 matching over 8 bases. Trimming at V came to 5 bases and at J to 5 bases, leaving 10 bases not matched to a gene. The germline gives CDR1 MNHEY, CDR2 SVGAGI. The CDR3 covers 15 residues.